The next 5 T cell receptor beta chains were all read from a single sample in a study of OX40 agonist ivuxolimab in advanced cancers. The protocol was immunoSEQ multiplex PCR, while the TCRdb copy is restricted to in-frame clones and leaves out a portion. The sample yields tens of thousands of clones, approximately 90% seen once. The specimen comprised CD4+ or CD8+ T cells sorted from blood, sampled in a trial of the OX40 agonist ivuxolimab. These TCRs come from an adult with an advanced solid tumor such as melanoma, head and neck, liver or kidney cancer.

The rearrangement joins TRBV11-2 to TRBJ1-3; D unresolved. This CDR3 region has 15 residues. The V gene's germline CDR1 is SGHAT and CDR2 FQNNGV. The V and J ends lost 0 bases and 0 bases respectively, with 6 bases between them. DNA for the CDR3: TGTGCCAGCAGCTTAGACCGGAACTCTGGAAACACCATATATTTT. It encodes CASSLDRNSGNTIYF.

The genes are TRBV9 and TRBJ1-6; perhaps TRBD1 as D (6 bases). The CDR3 is 14 amino acids. Germline V lookup: CDR1 SGDLS, CDR2 YYNGEE. The germline V and J ends were trimmed by 4 bases and 10 bases, with 15 bases remaining between them. CDR3 region: CASSYTQQGSPLHF. The CDR3 DNA reads as TGTGCCAGCAGCTACACTCAACAGGGATCACCCCTCCACTTT.

The count of this clone is one. Here the CDR3 DNA reads TGTGCCAGTTTCTCCCGCTATGGCTACACCTTC. Protein sequence: CASFSRYGYTF. The rearrangement links TRBV9 to TRBJ1-2, with D uncertain. The V gene lost 8 bases and the J gene lost 4 bases, with 9 bases spanning the gap. The CDR3 totals 11 residues. Per germline, CDR1 SGDLS and CDR2 YYNGEE.

The sample holds a few counts of this clone. The chain uses TRBV2 and TRBJ1-6; D unresolved. Per germline, CDR1 SNHLY and CDR2 FYNNEI. Trimming pared 6 bases from V and 14 bases from J, leaving 14 bases between. The CDR3 extends over 12 amino acids. The CDR3 DNA reads TGTGCCAGCAGCGGACCCACATGGACCCTCCACTTT. As protein: CASSGPTWTLHF.

The genes are TRBV11-2 and TRBJ2-7; D is possibly TRBD1 (5 bases). CDR1 SGHAT and CDR2 FQNNGV come from the germline V gene. V was shortened by 2 bases and J by 7 bases, with 24 bases between the two germline ends. The CDR3 spans 17 residues. The CDR3 coding sequence is TGTGCCAGCAGCTTAATCCCCCTCGCCCAGGGAAATGGAGAGCAGTACTTC. It is translated as CASSLIPLAQGNGEQYF.